This T cell receptor beta chain was sequenced during a study of cytomegalovirus exposure and HLA in healthy donors. On the study more broadly: There were about 85 million unique TCRs (from HLA-typed donors) in an early data release.

Study-level points and caveats: A later analysis reportedly found fewer N-insertions in an Asian-associated ancestry cluster than the roughly 670-donor mean. TRBV6-2, TRBV6-3 and some other V segments were unresolvable in 87-base-pair reads. Later analysis identified a missense DCLRE1C variant that was linked to TCR beta V- and J-gene trimming.

This clone has just a few counts. Its antigen is not identified. The PCR ran on 60 Vbeta and 13 Jbeta primers. Profiled with immunoSEQ multiplex PCR; TCRdb holds only in-frame clones, not every one. The sample has roughly 200,000 clones; over 60% are singletons. With 0 bases removed from V and 9 bases from J, the gap between germline ends came to 15 bases. This CDR3 spans 14 amino acids. Germline-derived CDR1 and CDR2 are SGHDT and YYEEEE. The chain is built from TRBV5-6 and TRBJ1-1; D unresolved. The clonotype comes from a man aged 35 to 55 in good health and CMV-seronegative. Sequencing used PBMCs. Written as DNA, the CDR3 is TGTGCCAGCAGCTTGGGAGTTTTTGTCGATCAAGCTTTCTTT. Protein sequence: CASSLGVFVDQAFF.